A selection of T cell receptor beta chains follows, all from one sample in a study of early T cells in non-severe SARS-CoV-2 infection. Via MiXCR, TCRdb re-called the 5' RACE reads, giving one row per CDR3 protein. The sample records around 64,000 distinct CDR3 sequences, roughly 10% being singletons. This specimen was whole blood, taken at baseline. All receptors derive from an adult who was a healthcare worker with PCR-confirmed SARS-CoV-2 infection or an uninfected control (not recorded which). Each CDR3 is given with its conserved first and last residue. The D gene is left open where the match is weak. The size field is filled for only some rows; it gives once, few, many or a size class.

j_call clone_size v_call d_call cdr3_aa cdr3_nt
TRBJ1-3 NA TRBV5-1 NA CASSGGFSGNTIYF TGCGCCAGCAGCGGAGGCTTCTCTGGAAACACCATATATTTT
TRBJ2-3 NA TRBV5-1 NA CASSRGVGDTQYF TGCGCCAGCAGCCGAGGGGTAGGAGATACGCAGTATTTT
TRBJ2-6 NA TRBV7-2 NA CASSLRGSGANVLTF TGTGCCAGCAGCTTGAGAGGGTCTGGGGCCAACGTCCTGACTTTC
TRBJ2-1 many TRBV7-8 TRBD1 CASSLDGQGAYNEQFF TGTGCCAGCAGCTTAGATGGGCAGGGGGCCTACAATGAGCAGTTCTTC
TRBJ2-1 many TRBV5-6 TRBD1 CASSFRGPGEQFF TGTGCCAGCAGCTTCAGGGGGCCCGGTGAGCAGTTCTTC
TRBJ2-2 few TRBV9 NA CASSSGVAGELFF TGTGCCAGCAGCTCAGGGGTGGCCGGGGAGCTGTTTTTT
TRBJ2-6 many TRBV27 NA CASSSAGGVSGANVLTF TGTGCCAGCAGTTCCGCAGGTGGGGTCTCTGGGGCCAACGTCCTGACTTTC
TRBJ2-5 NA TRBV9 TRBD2 CASSVGTSGSQETQYF TGTGCCAGCAGCGTTGGGACTAGCGGGAGTCAAGAGACCCAGTACTTC
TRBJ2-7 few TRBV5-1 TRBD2 CASSLEGLPIEQYF TGCGCCAGCAGCTTGGAGGGACTACCCATCGAGCAGTACTTC
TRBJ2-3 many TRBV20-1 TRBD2 CSARGTSWDTQYF TGCAGTGCTAGGGGGACTAGCTGGGATACGCAGTATTTT
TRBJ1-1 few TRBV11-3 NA CASSLGINTEAFF TGTGCCAGCAGCTTAGGTATAAACACTGAAGCTTTCTTT
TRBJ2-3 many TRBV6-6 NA CASRPRTEQSTDTQYF TGTGCCAGCAGACCGAGGACAGAGCAGAGCACAGATACGCAGTATTTT
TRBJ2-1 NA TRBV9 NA CASSLGGTPGHNEQFF TGTGCCAGCAGCCTCGGCGGGACTCCCGGGCACAATGAGCAGTTCTTC
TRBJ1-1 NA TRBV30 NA CAWRSGNTEAFF TGTGCCTGGAGAAGTGGGAATACTGAAGCTTTCTTT
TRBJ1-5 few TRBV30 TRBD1 CAWSGRQGPGNQPQHF TGTGCCTGGAGTGGAAGACAGGGGCCGGGAAATCAGCCCCAGCATTTT
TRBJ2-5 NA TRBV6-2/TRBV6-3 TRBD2 CASTPPGREETQYF TGTGCCAGCACCCCACCGGGGAGGGAAGAGACCCAGTACTTC
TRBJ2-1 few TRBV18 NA CASSPLEVDLYNEQFF TGTGCCAGCTCACCATTAGAGGTGGACCTTTACAATGAGCAGTTCTTC
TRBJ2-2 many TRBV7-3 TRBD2 CASSLGRAAGELFF TGTGCCAGCAGCTTGGGGAGGGCCGCCGGGGAGCTGTTTTTT
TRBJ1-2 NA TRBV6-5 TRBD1 CASSRDRGDYGYTF TGTGCCAGCAGTAGGGACAGGGGAGACTATGGCTACACCTTC
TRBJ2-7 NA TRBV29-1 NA CSVSDSTYEQYF TGCAGCGTCTCAGACAGCACCTACGAGCAGTACTTC
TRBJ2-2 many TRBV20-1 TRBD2 CSARRTGARLAGGPGTGELFF TGCAGTGCTAGAAGGACAGGGGCACGACTAGCGGGAGGGCCGGGCACCGGGGAGCTGTTTTTT
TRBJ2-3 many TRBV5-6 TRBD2 CASSGTSGFRTDTQYF TGTGCCAGCAGCGGGACTAGCGGGTTCCGCACAGATACGCAGTATTTT
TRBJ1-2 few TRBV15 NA CATSRGSSYGYTF TGTGCCACCAGCAGAGGGTCCTCCTATGGCTACACCTTC
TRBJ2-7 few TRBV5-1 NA CASSLDVEYEQYF TGCGCCAGCAGCTTGGACGTCGAGTACGAGCAGTACTTC
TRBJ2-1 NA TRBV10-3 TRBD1 CAISGQGYNEQFF TGTGCCATCAGTGGACAGGGTTACAATGAGCAGTTCTTC